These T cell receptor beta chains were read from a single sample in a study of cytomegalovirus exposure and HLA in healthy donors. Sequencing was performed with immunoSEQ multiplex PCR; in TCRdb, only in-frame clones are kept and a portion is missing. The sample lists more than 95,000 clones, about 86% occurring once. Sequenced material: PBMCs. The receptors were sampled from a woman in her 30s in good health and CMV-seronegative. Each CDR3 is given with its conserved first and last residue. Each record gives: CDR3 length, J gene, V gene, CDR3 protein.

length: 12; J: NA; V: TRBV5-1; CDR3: CASSLGGYEQYF
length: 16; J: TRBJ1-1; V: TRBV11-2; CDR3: CASSLLTALMNTEAFF
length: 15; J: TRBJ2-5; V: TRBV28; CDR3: CASSSDRGPQETQYF
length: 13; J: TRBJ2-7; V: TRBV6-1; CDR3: CASRGQVWTEQYF
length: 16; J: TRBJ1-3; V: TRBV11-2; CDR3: CASRGETGGSGNTIYF
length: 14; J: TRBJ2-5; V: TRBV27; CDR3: CASRPTGFQETQYF
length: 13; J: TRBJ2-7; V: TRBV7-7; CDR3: CASSLDQKDRKYF
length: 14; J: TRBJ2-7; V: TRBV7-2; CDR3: CASSSPGRSYEQYF
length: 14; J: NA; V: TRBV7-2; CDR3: CASSPDRGRGEQYF
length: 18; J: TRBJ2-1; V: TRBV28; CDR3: CASRGAGLAVRAYNEQFF
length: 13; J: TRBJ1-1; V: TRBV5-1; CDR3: CASSYLLNTEAFF
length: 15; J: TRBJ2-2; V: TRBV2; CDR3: CASSEQLAGAGELFF
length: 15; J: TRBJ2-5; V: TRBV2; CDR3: CASSEIVGIQETQYF
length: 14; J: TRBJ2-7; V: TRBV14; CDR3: CASSPLAGAYEQYF
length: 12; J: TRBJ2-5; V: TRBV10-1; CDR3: CASSENLETQYF
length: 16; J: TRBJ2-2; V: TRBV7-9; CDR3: CASSLVLGLGTGELFF
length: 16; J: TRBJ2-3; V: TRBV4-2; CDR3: CASSQVTGGVGDTQYF
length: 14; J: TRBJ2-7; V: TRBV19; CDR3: CASTMGADTYEQYF
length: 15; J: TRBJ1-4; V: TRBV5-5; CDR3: CASSLGPPTNEKLFF
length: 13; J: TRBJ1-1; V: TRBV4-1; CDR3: CASAARGMPEAFF
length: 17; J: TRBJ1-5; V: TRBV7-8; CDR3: CASSQGGQYYSNQPQHF
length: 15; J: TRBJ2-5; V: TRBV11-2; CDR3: CASSLGEEGRETQYF
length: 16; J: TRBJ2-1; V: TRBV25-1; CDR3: CASSEFGSGAYNEQFF
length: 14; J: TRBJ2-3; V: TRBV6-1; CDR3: CASSDAGGLGTQYF
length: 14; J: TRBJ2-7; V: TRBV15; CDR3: CATSRGGAAYEQYF
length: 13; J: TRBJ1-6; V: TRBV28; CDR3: CASRTGTDSPLHF
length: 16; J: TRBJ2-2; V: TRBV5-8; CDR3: CASSWGSGRDTGELFF
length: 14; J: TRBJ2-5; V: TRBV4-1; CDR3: CASSQGVIQETQYF
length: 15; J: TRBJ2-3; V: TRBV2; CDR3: CASSGQRVSTDTQYF
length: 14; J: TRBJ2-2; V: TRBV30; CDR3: CAWWDRANTGELFF
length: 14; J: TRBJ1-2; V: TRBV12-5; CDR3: CASGNRGEGYGYTF
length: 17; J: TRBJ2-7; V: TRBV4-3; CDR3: CASSQDVLRDRAYEQYF
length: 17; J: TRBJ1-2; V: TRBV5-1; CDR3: CASSLVGTDRGLKGYTF
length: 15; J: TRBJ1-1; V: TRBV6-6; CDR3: CASSYSSGGGGEAFF
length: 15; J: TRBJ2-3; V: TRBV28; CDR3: CASSLGGRGGRTQYF
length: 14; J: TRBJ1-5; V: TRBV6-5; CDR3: CASCPRTGSQPQHF
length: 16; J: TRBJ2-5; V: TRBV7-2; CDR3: CASSLGPGTGQETQYF
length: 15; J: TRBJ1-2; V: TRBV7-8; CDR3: CASSAPGTGGYGYTF
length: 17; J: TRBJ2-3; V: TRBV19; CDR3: CASSIDSAGGPTDTQYF
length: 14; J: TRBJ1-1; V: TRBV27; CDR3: CASSLSRGGTEAFF
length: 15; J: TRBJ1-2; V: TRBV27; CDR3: CASSFMGDRNYGYTF
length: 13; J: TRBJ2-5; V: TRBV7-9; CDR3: CASSLAIEETQYF
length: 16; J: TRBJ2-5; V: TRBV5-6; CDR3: CASSPGTPNEFGTQYF